This passage covers 7 T cell receptor beta chains from one sample sequenced in a study of cytomegalovirus exposure and HLA in healthy donors (dated 2017 in TCRdb). The library was produced with the immunoSEQ multiplex PCR assay. The multiplex PCR relied on a mix of 60 forward primers for TCR Vbeta segments and 13 reverse primers for TCR Jbeta segments. TCRdb took this table from immuneACCESS and kept in-frame rearrangements with V and J called. Such tables lack part of the clones; where checked against another copy, unresolved V genes explain under half of the gap, and the rest is unexplained. Recorded for this sample are around 180,000 clones; about 73% of them occurred a single time. Roughly an eighth of the sample is held by the ten biggest clonotypes. Sequenced input: PBMCs. The receptors originated from a woman in her forties or fifties in good health and CMV-seropositive.

The chain combines TRBV5-8 with TRBJ2-5, with 9 bases lining up with TRBD1. This CDR3 comprises 14 residues. The V and J ends lost 4 bases and 4 bases, in that order; junction bases with no gene match: 5. The germline V gene encodes CDR1 SGHTS and CDR2 YDEGEE. This CDR3 is CASSRGTGLETQYF. In DNA form, the CDR3 reads TGTGCCAGCAGCCGCGGGACAGGGTTAGAGACCCAGTACTTC. Full variable domain (missing parts from reference TRBV5-8 and TRBJ2-5): EAGVTQSPTHLIKTRGQQATLRCSPISGHTSVYWYQQALGLGLQFLLWYDEGEERNRGNFPPRFSGRQFPNYSSELNVNALELEDSALYLCASSRGTGLETQYFGPGTRLLVL.

This chain connects TRBV15 to TRBJ2-5; the match to TRBD2 covers 9 bases. This CDR3 has 14 amino acids. Trimming at V came to 7 bases and at J to 1 base, leaving 4 bases not matched to a gene. Germline CDR1 LNHNV, CDR2 YYDKDF (reference sequence). Written as DNA, the CDR3 is TGTGCCACCAACCGCGGGGGGGCCCAAGAGACCCAGTACTTC. This sequence encodes CATNRGGAQETQYF.

The CDR3 region is CASSPRPGGETQYF. As DNA, the CDR3 is TGTGCCAGCAGCCCGCGACCCGGCGGGGAGACCCAGTACTTC. The chain recombines TRBV4-2 with TRBJ2-5; D might be TRBD2 (5 bases). Germline V lookup: CDR1 LGHNA, CDR2 YNFKEQ. Trimming took 4 bases from V and 5 from J, leaving 14 bases between them. The length of the CDR3 is 14 residues.

The chain joins TRBV5-4 to TRBJ1-2, with TRBD1 identical over 7 bases. V shed 4 bases, J shed 1 base, and the junction held 10 bases outside the gene matches. Per germline, CDR1 SGHNT and CDR2 YYREEE (reference sequence). This CDR3 has 16 residues. Here the CDR3 DNA reads TGTGCCAGCAGCCGGCAGGGGCAGGGGGTTAACTATGGCTACACCTTC. It specifies CASSRQGQGVNYGYTF.

This clone was detected a few times. V usage is TRBV11-1 and J usage is TRBJ1-3; 8 bases are shared with TRBD1. V was clipped by 5 bases and J by 0 bases; unmatched bases: 9. Germline CDR1 SGHAT, CDR2 FQDESV (reference sequence). This CDR3 has 17 amino acids. The CDR3 sequence: CASSSTGGYSSGNTIYF. The CDR3 DNA sequence: TGTGCCAGCAGCAGCACAGGGGGATACTCCTCTGGAAACACCATATATTTT. Full variable domain (rest looked up from reference TRBV11-1 and TRBJ1-3): EAEVAQSPRYKITEKSQAVAFWCDPISGHATLYWYRQILGQGPELLVQFQDESVVDDSQLPKDRFSAERLKGVDSTLKIQPAELGDSAMYLCASSSTGGYSSGNTIYFGEGSWLTVV.

V is TRBV7-9 and J is TRBJ2-1, with TRBD2 matching over 10 bases. Germline V gene sequence: CDR1 SEHNR, CDR2 FQNEAQ (reference sequence). The CDR3 has 16 amino acids. The J segment lost 3 bases and the V segment lost 1 base, leaving 3 bases of the junction unmatched. Here the CDR3 reads CASSLVAGGVYNEQFF. CDR3 nucleotides: TGTGCCAGCAGCTTAGTAGCGGGGGGCGTCTACAATGAGCAGTTCTTC.

The genes are TRBV2 and TRBJ2-1; 11 nucleotides align to TRBD2. The J segment lost 3 bases and the V segment lost 7 bases, leaving 8 bases of the junction unmatched. The CDR3 loop spans 16 amino acids. Germline CDR1 and CDR2: SNHLY and FYNNEI. The CDR3 DNA sequence: TGTGCCAGCAAGAGAACTAGCGGGGGATACTACAATGAGCAGTTCTTC. Translation gives CASKRTSGGYYNEQFF.